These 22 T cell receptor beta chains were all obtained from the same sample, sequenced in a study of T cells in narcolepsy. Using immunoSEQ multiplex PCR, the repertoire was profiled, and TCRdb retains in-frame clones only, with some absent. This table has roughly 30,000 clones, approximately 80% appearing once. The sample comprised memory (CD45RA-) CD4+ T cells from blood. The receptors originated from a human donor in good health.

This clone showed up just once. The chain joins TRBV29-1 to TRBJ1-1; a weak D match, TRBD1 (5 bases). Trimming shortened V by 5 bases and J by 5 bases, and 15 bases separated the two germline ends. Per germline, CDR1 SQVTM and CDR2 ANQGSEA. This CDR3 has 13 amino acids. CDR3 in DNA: TGCAGCGTTTCTGTGGGGGTGAGGACTGAAGCTTTCTTT. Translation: CSVSVGVRTEAFF.

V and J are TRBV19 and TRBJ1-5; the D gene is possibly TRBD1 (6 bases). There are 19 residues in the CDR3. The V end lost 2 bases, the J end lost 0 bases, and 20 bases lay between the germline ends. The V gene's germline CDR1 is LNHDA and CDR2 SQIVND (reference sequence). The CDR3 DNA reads TGTGCCAGTAGTATACTTGTAAACAGGGCCGTCCATAGCAATCAGCCCCAGCATTTT. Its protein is CASSILVNRAVHSNQPQHF.

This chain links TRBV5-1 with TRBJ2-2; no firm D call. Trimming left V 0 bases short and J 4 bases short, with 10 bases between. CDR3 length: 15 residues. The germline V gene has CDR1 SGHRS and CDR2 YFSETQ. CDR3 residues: CASSLALSGTGELFF. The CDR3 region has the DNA TGCGCCAGCAGCTTGGCGTTATCGGGCACCGGGGAGCTGTTTTTT.

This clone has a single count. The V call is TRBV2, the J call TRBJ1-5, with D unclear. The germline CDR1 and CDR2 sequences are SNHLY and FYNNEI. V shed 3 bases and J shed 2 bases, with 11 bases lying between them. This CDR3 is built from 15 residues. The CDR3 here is CASSESQFGNQPQHF. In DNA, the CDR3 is TGTGCCAGCAGTGAGTCCCAGTTCGGCAATCAGCCCCAGCATTTT.

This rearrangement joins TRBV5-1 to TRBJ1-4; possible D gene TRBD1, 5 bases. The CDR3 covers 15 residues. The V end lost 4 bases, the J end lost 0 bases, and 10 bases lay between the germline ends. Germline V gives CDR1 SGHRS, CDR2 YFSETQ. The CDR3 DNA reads TGCGCCAGCAGCGAATTGGGGGCAACTAATGAAAAACTGTTTTTT. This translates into CASSELGATNEKLFF.

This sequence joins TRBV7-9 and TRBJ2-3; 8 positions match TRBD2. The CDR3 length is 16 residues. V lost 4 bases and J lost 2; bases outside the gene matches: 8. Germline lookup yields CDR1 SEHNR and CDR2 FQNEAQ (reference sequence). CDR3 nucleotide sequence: TGTGCCAGCAGCTCGGTACTAGCGGAATACACAGATACGCAGTATTTT. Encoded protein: CASSSVLAEYTDTQYF.

CDR3: CASSLGGAGSGNTIYF. CDR3 bases: TGTGCCAGCAGCTTAGGTGGGGCAGGTTCTGGAAACACCATATATTTT. The V gene is TRBV11-2, the J gene TRBJ1-3; tentatively, D is TRBD1 (5 bases). The V end lost 1 base, the J end lost 1 base, and 11 bases lay between the germline ends. The CDR3 has 16 residues. The germline CDR1 and CDR2 sequences are SGHAT and FQNNGV.

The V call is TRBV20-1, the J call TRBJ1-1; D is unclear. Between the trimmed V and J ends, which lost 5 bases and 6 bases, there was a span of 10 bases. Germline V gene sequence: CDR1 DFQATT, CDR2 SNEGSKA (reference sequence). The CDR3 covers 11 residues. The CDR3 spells CSADDTSEAFF. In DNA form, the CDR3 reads TGCAGTGCTGATGATACTTCTGAAGCTTTCTTT.

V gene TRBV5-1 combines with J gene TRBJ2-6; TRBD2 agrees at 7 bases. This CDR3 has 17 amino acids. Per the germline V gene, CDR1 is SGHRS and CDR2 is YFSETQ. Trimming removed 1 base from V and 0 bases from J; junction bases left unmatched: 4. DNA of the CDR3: TGCGCCAGCAGCTTGAGGGCGGGAGACTCTGGGGCCAACGTCCTGACTTTC. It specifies CASSLRAGDSGANVLTF.

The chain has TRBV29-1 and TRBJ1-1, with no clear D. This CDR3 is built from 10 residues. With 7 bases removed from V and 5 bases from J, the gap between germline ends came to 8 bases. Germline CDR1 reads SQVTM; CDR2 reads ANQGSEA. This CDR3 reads CSGFGTEAFF. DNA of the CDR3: TGCAGCGGTTTCGGTACTGAAGCTTTCTTT. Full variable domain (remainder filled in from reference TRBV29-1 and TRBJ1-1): SAVISQKPSRDICQRGTSLTIQCQVDSQVTMMFWYRQQPGQSLTLIATANQGSEATYESGFVIDKFPISRPNLTFSTLTVSNMSPEDSSIYLCSGFGTEAFFGQGTRLTVV.

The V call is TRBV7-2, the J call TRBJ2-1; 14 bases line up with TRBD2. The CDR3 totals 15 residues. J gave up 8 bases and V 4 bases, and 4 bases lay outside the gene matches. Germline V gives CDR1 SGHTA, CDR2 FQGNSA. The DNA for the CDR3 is TGTGCCAGCAGCTCGGGACTAGCGGGGGCCCATGAGCAGTTCTTC. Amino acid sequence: CASSSGLAGAHEQFF.

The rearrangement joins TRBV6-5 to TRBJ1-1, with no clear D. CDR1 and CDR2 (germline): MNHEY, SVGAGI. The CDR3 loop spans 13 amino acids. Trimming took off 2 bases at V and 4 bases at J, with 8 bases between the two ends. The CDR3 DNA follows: TGTGCCAGCAGTTACGATCTGGGCACTGAAGCTTTCTTT. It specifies CASSYDLGTEAFF.

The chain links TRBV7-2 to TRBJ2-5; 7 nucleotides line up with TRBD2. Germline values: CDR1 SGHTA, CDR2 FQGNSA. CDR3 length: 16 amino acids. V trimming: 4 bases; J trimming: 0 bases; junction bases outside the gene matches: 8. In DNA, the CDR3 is TGTGCCAGCAGCTCCAAGCGGGAACAGTACCAAGAGACCCAGTACTTC. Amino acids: CASSSKREQYQETQYF.

The CDR3 loop is CASSLVTGYNQPQHF. CDR3 sequence (DNA): TGTGCCAGCAGCTTAGTTACGGGTTACAATCAGCCCCAGCATTTT. The chain employs TRBV7-8 and TRBJ1-5, with D unresolved. The germline V and J ends were trimmed by 1 base and 3 bases, with 10 bases remaining between them. Germline CDR1 and CDR2: SGHVS and FQNEAQ. CDR3 length: 15 residues.

The CDR3 DNA reads as TGTGCCAGCAGTTACGGTAGCCTAGCGGGCTACGAGCAGTACTTC. The encoded protein is CASSYGSLAGYEQYF. This chain joins TRBV6-5 and TRBJ2-7, with 8 nucleotides matching TRBD2. Germline CDR1 is MNHEY and CDR2 is SVGAGI. V was clipped by 2 bases and J by 3 bases; unmatched bases: 6. This CDR3 comprises 15 residues.

The CDR3, as DNA: TGTGCCAGCAGGGACAGGGTGCGGGAAAAACTGTTTTTT. As protein: CASRDRVREKLFF. V and J are TRBV6-5 and TRBJ1-4; 8 bases are shared with TRBD1. Germline CDR1 is MNHEY and CDR2 is SVGAGI. V trimming: 6 bases; J trimming: 8 bases; junction bases outside the gene matches: 5. This CDR3 spans 13 amino acids.

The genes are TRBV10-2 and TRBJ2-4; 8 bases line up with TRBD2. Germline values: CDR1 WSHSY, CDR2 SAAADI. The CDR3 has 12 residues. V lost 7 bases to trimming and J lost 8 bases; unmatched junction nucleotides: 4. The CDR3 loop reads CASKGLGDIQYF. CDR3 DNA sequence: TGCGCCAGCAAGGGACTAGGGGACATTCAGTACTTC.

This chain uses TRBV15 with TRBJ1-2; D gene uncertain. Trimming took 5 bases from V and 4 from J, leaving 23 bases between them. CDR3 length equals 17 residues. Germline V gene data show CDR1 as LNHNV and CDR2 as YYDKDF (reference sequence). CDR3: CATSASLRCGKTYGYTF. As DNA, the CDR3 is TGTGCCACCAGCGCAAGCCTACGGTGTGGAAAGACCTATGGCTACACCTTC.

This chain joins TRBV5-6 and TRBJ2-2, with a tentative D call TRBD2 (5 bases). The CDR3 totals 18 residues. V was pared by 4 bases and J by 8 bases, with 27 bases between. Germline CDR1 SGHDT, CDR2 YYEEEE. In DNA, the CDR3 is TGTGCCAGCAGCCCCACGAACTCACTAGACGTATTTTTTGGGGAGCTGTTTTTT. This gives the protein CASSPTNSLDVFFGELFF.

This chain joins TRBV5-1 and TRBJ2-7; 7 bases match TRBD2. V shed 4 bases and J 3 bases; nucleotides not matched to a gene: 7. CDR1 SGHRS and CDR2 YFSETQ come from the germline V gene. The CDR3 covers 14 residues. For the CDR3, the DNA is TGCGCCAGCAGCCCCCCCGGGAGGAGCTACGAGCAGTACTTC. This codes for CASSPPGRSYEQYF.

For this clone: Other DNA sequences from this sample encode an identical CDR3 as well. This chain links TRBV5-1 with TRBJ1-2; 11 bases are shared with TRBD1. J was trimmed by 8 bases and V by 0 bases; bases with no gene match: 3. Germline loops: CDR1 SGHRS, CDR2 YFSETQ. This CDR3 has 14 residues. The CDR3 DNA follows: TGCGCCAGCAGCTTGGCCGGGACAGGGGGGGGCTACACCTTC. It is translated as CASSLAGTGGGYTF.

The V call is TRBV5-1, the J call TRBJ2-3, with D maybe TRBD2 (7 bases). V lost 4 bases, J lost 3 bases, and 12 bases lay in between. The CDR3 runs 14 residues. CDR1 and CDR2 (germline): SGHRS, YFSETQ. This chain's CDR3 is CASSTGGGTDTQYF. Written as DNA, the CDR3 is TGCGCCAGCAGCACGGGGGGCGGTACAGATACGCAGTATTTT.